The 25 T cell receptor beta chains below were found in one sample sequenced in a study of identical twins. TCRdb fed the 5' RACE reads into MiXCR, producing one record per CDR3 protein. The data hold around 250,000 distinct CDR3 sequences, with about 7% observed a single time. This sample also appeared in a second study, on yellow fever vaccine responses in identical twins.

Sequenced input: memory (CD45RO+) T cells sorted from blood. These receptor sequences come from a woman younger than 35 in good health.

Many counts were recorded for this clonotype. This chain connects TRBV4-2 to TRBJ2-5, with TRBD2 matching 11 bases. Germline V lookup: CDR1 LGHNA, CDR2 YNFKEQ. Losses at the gene ends were 5 bases for V and 5 bases for J; bases not matched to a gene: 10. This CDR3 contains 16 residues. Written as DNA, the CDR3 is TGTGCCAGCAGCGCCACCGGTAGCGGGGGGGCGGAGACCCAGTACTTC. Translating it yields CASSATGSGGAETQYF.

The CDR3 spells CASSQVVGVGELFF. For the CDR3, the DNA is TGTGCCAGCAGCCAAGTGGTCGGGGTCGGGGAGCTGTTTTTT. The chain is built from TRBV14 and TRBJ2-2, with D perhaps TRBD2 (5 bases). The CDR3 sequence is 14 residues long. V gave up 1 base and J gave up 7 bases, with 10 bases separating them. Germline V gene lookup returns CDR1 SGHDN and CDR2 FVKESK.

Ten or more counts support this clonotype. The V call is TRBV12-3 or TRBV12-4, the J call TRBJ1-6, with 10 bases aligning to TRBD1. The CDR3 totals 15 residues. V trimming: 6 bases; J trimming: 9 bases; junction bases outside the gene matches: 8. In nucleotides, the CDR3 is TGTGCCAGCAGCCGGGCCGGACAGGGGGTTTCACCCCTCCACTTT. It is translated as CASSRAGQGVSPLHF.

This clonotype was detected many times. V is TRBV20-1 and J is TRBJ2-3; TRBD2 is a possible D gene (5 bases). This CDR3 comprises 14 residues. The V end was cut by 6 bases, the J end by 6 bases, with 19 bases between. CDR1 is DFQATT, CDR2 SNEGSKA, per germline (reference sequence). The CDR3 here is CSAKDRGLADTQYF. The CDR3 region has the DNA TGCAGTGCCAAGGATCGCGGACTCGCCGATACGCAGTATTTT.

V is TRBV9 and J is TRBJ2-1; TRBD2 agrees at 8 bases. Germline values: CDR1 SGDLS, CDR2 YYNGEE. V lost 4 bases, J lost 1 base, and 7 bases stayed unmatched. CDR3 size: 16 residues. CDR3 bases: TGTGCCAGCAGCTCTCAAAGCGGGAGTTCCTACAATGAGCAGTTCTTC. Translation gives CASSSQSGSSYNEQFF.

Only a few counts were recorded for this clonotype. V usage is TRBV2 and J usage is TRBJ2-1; the match to TRBD2 covers 13 bases. V trimming: 2 bases; J trimming: 2 bases; junction bases outside the gene matches: 12. From germline, CDR1 is SNHLY and CDR2 FYNNEI. The CDR3 spans 20 residues. This CDR3 is CASSELYGLAGVHTYNEQFF. The CDR3 DNA follows: TGTGCCAGCAGTGAACTTTATGGACTAGCGGGGGTTCACACCTACAATGAGCAGTTCTTC.

This clonotype was counted at least ten times. This chain uses TRBV5-1 with TRBJ2-4; 9 bases match TRBD1. The V segment lost 4 bases and the J segment 13 bases; nucleotides outside the gene matches: 12. Germline values: CDR1 SGHRS, CDR2 YFSETQ. The CDR3 sequence is 14 residues long. CDR3 bases: TGCGCCAGCAGCCGGGAAATACCAGGACAGGGGCAGTACTTC. Protein sequence: CASSREIPGQGQYF. Full variable domain (missing parts from reference TRBV5-1 and TRBJ2-4): KAGVTQTPRYLIKTRGQQVTLSCSPISGHRSVSWYQQTPGQGLQFLFEYFSETQRNKGNFPGRFSGRQFSNSRSEMNVSTLELGDSALYLCASSREIPGQGQYFGAGTRLSVL.

The chain couples TRBV27 to TRBJ2-5; 10 bases align to TRBD1. V gave up 8 bases and J gave up 3 bases; unmatched junction bases: 15. Germline CDR1 MNHEY, CDR2 SMNVEV (reference sequence). This CDR3 spans 17 amino acids. The CDR3 DNA follows: TGTGCCAGCTCTCCGGGACAGGGGAAAAGTCCCGAAGAGACCCAGTACTTC. This encodes CASSPGQGKSPEETQYF.

This clonotype appeared a few times. The chain has TRBV6-1 and TRBJ2-3; 9 bases agree with TRBD1. With 5 bases clipped from V and 3 bases from J, the junction kept 12 bases outside the gene matches. The CDR3 totals 17 residues. Germline-derived CDR1 and CDR2 are MNHNS and SASEGT. The chain's CDR3 is CASSPSPGQGRTDTQYF. CDR3 sequence (DNA): TGTGCCAGCAGTCCCTCTCCGGGACAGGGTAGGACAGATACGCAGTATTTT.

V usage is TRBV20-1 and J usage is TRBJ2-2; TRBD2 agrees at 7 bases. The CDR3 consists of 16 residues. Germline CDR1 DFQATT, CDR2 SNEGSKA (reference sequence). V shed 2 bases and J 4 bases; nucleotides not matched to a gene: 10. This CDR3 reads CSARPWTSLRTGELFF. The DNA of the CDR3 is TGCAGTGCTAGACCTTGGACTAGTTTACGCACCGGGGAGCTGTTTTTT.

This clonotype was seen many times. V and J are TRBV2 and TRBJ1-4; D not certain. The CDR3 sequence is 15 residues long. Germline V gene lookup returns CDR1 SNHLY and CDR2 FYNNEI. Deletions cut 3 bases from V and 0 bases from J, with 8 bases between. The CDR3 reads CASSDSGTTNEKLFF. As DNA, the CDR3 is TGTGCCAGCAGTGACTCCGGGACAACTAATGAAAAACTGTTTTTT.

This clonotype was detected many times. The rearrangement links TRBV6-1 to TRBJ1-5; tentatively, D is TRBD1 (6 bases). V lost 4 bases and J 1 base, leaving 11 bases between the germline ends. This CDR3 is built from 15 residues. Germline V gives CDR1 MNHNS, CDR2 SASEGT. CDR3 region: CASSGGAWSNQPQHF. For the CDR3, the DNA is TGTGCCAGCAGTGGGGGGGCGTGGAGCAATCAGCCCCAGCATTTT.

This clonotype was seen ten or more times. The CDR3 DNA follows: TGCAGTGCGGGACTAGCGATCGAGACCCAGTACTTC. Its protein product is CSAGLAIETQYF. The V gene is TRBV20-1, the J gene TRBJ2-5, with 10 bases fitting TRBD2. Germline values: CDR1 DFQATT, CDR2 SNEGSKA (reference sequence). The CDR3 sequence is 12 residues long. The junction had 3 bases not matched to a gene; V was cut back by 6 bases and J by 5 bases.

The J gene is TRBJ2-6, the V gene TRBV10-3; possibly TRBD1 for D (6 bases). The V gene lost 0 bases and the J gene lost 0 bases, with 12 bases spanning the gap. Germline V gene sequence: CDR1 ENHRY, CDR2 SYGVKD. The CDR3 totals 18 residues. The CDR3 reads CAISESFPDSSGANVLTF. CDR3 DNA: TGTGCCATCAGTGAGTCATTCCCGGACAGCTCTGGGGCCAACGTCCTGACTTTC.

This chain uses TRBV20-1 with TRBJ2-3; D is uncertain. The germline V and J ends were trimmed by 3 bases and 2 bases, with 9 bases remaining between them. Germline V gene lookup returns CDR1 DFQATT and CDR2 SNEGSKA (reference sequence). The CDR3 length is 13 residues. DNA for the CDR3: TGCAGTGCTAGGTGGTTCTACACAGATACGCAGTATTTT. Translation: CSARWFYTDTQYF.

This clonotype came up a few times. The chain is built from TRBV7-2 and TRBJ2-3; 9 nucleotides line up with TRBD2. The CDR3 is made up of 16 amino acids. Looked up from germline, CDR1 is SGHTA and CDR2 is FQGNSA. Trimming removed 5 bases from V and 5 bases from J; junction bases left unmatched: 11. The CDR3 spells CASSLGGRGGRDTQYF. CDR3 DNA: TGTGCCAGCAGCCTAGGTGGGCGGGGGGGCAGAGATACGCAGTATTTT.

This clonotype has at least ten counts. The genes are TRBV7-8 and TRBJ2-3; no firm D call. This CDR3 comprises 14 residues. The germline V and J ends were trimmed by 11 bases and 2 bases, with 17 bases remaining between them. CDR1 is SGHVS, CDR2 FQNEAQ, per germline. CDR3 DNA: TGTGCCTCGTGTTCCCCCGCCTACACAGATACGCAGTATTTT. It yields the protein CASCSPAYTDTQYF.

The gene calls are TRBV20-1 and TRBJ2-7, with D possibly matching TRBD2 (6 bases). V was cut by 0 bases and J by 5 bases, with 14 bases left in between. Germline CDR1 and CDR2: DFQATT and SNEGSKA (reference sequence). The CDR3 consists of 14 residues. The CDR3: CSARDRTRRDEQYV. DNA of the CDR3: TGCAGTGCTAGAGATCGGACCAGGAGGGACGAGCAGTACGTC.

This clonotype was observed a few times. The chain links TRBV12-3 or TRBV12-4 to TRBJ1-6; 8 nucleotides line up with TRBD1. The CDR3 contains 13 residues. The junction had 3 bases not matched to a gene; V was cut back by 5 bases and J by 9 bases. CDR3 bases: TGTGCCAGCAGTCGACAGGGGAGTTCACCCCTCCACTTT. Translation gives CASSRQGSSPLHF.

This clonotype has a handful of counts. The chain combines TRBV25-1 with TRBJ2-3; D ambiguous. CDR3 length: 14 residues. The V and J ends lost 1 base and 1 base respectively, with 6 bases between them. Germline V gene data show CDR1 as MGHDK and CDR2 as SYGVNS. This chain's CDR3 is CASSESGRTDTQYF. CDR3 bases: TGTGCCAGCAGTGAATCGGGTCGCACAGATACGCAGTATTTT.

This clonotype appeared many times. The chain is built from TRBV5-5 and TRBJ2-1; D might be TRBD1 (5 bases). Germline-derived CDR1 and CDR2 are SGHKS and YYEKEE (reference sequence). This CDR3 has 15 amino acids. Trimming removed 4 bases from V and 0 bases from J, with 11 bases in between. The CDR3 coding sequence is TGTGCCAGCAGCCTCCAGGGTAGCTCCTACAATGAGCAGTTCTTC. This gives the protein CASSLQGSSYNEQFF.

The genes are TRBV28 and TRBJ2-3, with no clear D. This CDR3 has 19 amino acids. Germline V CDR1 and CDR2: MDHEN, SYDVKM. V was cut by 7 bases and J by 6 bases, with 32 bases left in between. The CDR3 coding sequence is TGTGCCAGCACCTACCACCAGATTCGGATTACCTTCTCCGCCGATACGCAGTATTTT. Its protein product is CASTYHQIRITFSADTQYF. The variable domain in full, completed from reference TRBV28 and TRBJ2-3, reads DVKVTQSSRYLVKRTGEKVFLECVQDMDHENMFWYRQDPGLGLRLIYFSYDVKMKEKGDIPEGYSVSREKKERFSLILESASTNQTSMYLCASTYHQIRITFSADTQYFGPGTRLTVL.

This clonotype turned up a few times. The chain couples TRBV20-1 to TRBJ2-1; 10 nucleotides agree with TRBD2. Germline V gene sequence: CDR1 DFQATT, CDR2 SNEGSKA (reference sequence). The CDR3 runs to 15 residues. Unmatched junction bases numbered 7, after V lost 1 base and J lost 7 bases. CDR3 protein: CSARGGSGRINEQFF. The CDR3 DNA sequence: TGCAGTGCTAGAGGCGGTAGCGGGAGGATAAATGAGCAGTTCTTC.

This clonotype was observed a handful of times. The chain uses TRBV6-5 and TRBJ2-7; D perhaps matches TRBD1 (5 bases). In germline, CDR1 is MNHEY, CDR2 SVGAGI. The CDR3 runs to 14 residues. Trimming took off 2 bases at V and 3 bases at J, with 11 bases between the two ends. The CDR3 bases are TGTGCCAGCAGTTACGCCCAGGGATACTACGAGCAGTACTTC. This translates into CASSYAQGYYEQYF.

The chain uses TRBV7-8 and TRBJ1-2; possible D gene TRBD1, 5 bases. Germline CDR1 is SGHVS and CDR2 is FQNEAQ. The germline V and J ends were trimmed by 3 bases and 3 bases, with 11 bases remaining between them. The CDR3 is 14 amino acids. The CDR3 spells CASSFEATDYGYTF. In DNA, the CDR3 is TGTGCCAGCAGCTTTGAGGCGACAGACTATGGCTACACCTTC.